The 21 T cell receptor beta chains reported below all come from one sample, sequenced in a study of shared clonotypes between healthy human individuals. CD45RO negativity and positive selection for CCR7 defined naive CD8 cells, a population that excluded terminally differentiated effector memory CD45RA+ cells. The data were produced by immunoSEQ multiplex PCR, yet TCRdb's version contains in-frame clones alone and is incomplete. In the table there are about 590,000 clones, just under 97% of which are singletons. Sequences were obtained from naive CD8+ T cells sorted from blood. Every receptor here comes from a woman under 40 in good health.

The gene calls are TRBV6-5 and TRBJ2-7; D perhaps matches TRBD2 (6 bases). Germline V CDR1 and CDR2: MNHEY, SVGAGI. CDR3 length equals 13 residues. Deletions cut 0 bases from V and 7 bases from J, with 10 bases between. The DNA of the CDR3 is TGTGCCAGCAGTTACTCGGAGGGGCGAGAGCAGTACTTC. The encoded protein is CASSYSEGREQYF.

V and J are TRBV5-6 and TRBJ2-7, with unresolved D. In germline, CDR1 is SGHDT, CDR2 YYEEEE. The CDR3 consists of 13 residues. Trimming stripped 0 bases from V and 2 bases from J, with 6 bases between. CDR3 region: CASSLGDPYEQYF. DNA for the CDR3: TGTGCCAGCAGCTTGGGGGATCCCTACGAGCAGTACTTC.

Comments on this clone: Other DNA sequences from this sample encode an identical CDR3 as well. V is TRBV7-9 and J is TRBJ2-5; D is undetermined. Germline V lookup: CDR1 SEHNR, CDR2 FQNEAQ (reference sequence). Trimming took off 3 bases at V and 2 bases at J, with 1 base between the two ends. The CDR3 loop spans 11 amino acids. Here the CDR3 reads CASSFQETQYF. CDR3 DNA sequence: TGTGCCAGCAGCTTTCAAGAGACCCAGTACTTC.

The genes are TRBV19 and TRBJ1-3, with D unresolved. CDR1 LNHDA and CDR2 SQIVND come from the germline V gene (reference sequence). Deletions cut 5 bases from V and 0 bases from J, with 11 bases between. This CDR3 is 15 amino acids long. The CDR3 nucleotides read TGTGCCAGTAGTGAAGGGCCCCACTCTGGAAACACCATATATTTT. Its protein is CASSEGPHSGNTIYF.

This chain connects TRBV5-8 to TRBJ1-1, with D uncertain. Germline V lookup: CDR1 SGHTS, CDR2 YDEGEE. Trimming stripped 5 bases from V and 2 bases from J, with 13 bases between. This CDR3 region has 14 residues. CDR3 residues: CASSGEGTNTEAFF. The CDR3 DNA follows: TGTGCCAGCAGTGGTGAGGGCACTAACACTGAAGCTTTCTTT.

The chain has TRBV19 and TRBJ2-7; D may be TRBD2 (5 bases). V lost 4 bases and J lost 3, with 13 bases in between. Germline V lookup: CDR1 LNHDA, CDR2 SQIVND (reference sequence). The CDR3 contains 14 residues. The CDR3 sequence: CASSNRTRVYEQYF. CDR3 nucleotide sequence: TGTGCCAGTAGTAACCGTACTAGAGTCTACGAGCAGTACTTC.

This rearrangement joins TRBV27 to TRBJ2-1; D possibly corresponds to TRBD2 (5 bases). Trimming stripped 5 bases from V and 8 bases from J, with 10 bases between. Per the germline V gene, CDR1 is MNHEY and CDR2 is SMNVEV (reference sequence). This CDR3 has 12 amino acids. The CDR3 sequence is CASSPSRHEQFF. As DNA, the CDR3 is TGTGCCAGCAGTCCTAGCAGGCATGAGCAGTTCTTC.

The chain is built from TRBV29-1 and TRBJ2-1; 7 nucleotides agree with TRBD2. V lost 1 base to trimming and J lost 6 bases; unmatched junction nucleotides: 12. CDR3 length equals 16 residues. Germline V gives CDR1 SQVTM, CDR2 ANQGSEA. The CDR3 sequence is CSVEGGRGRTSNEQFF. The CDR3 DNA sequence: TGCAGCGTTGAAGGTGGGAGGGGACGGACGTCCAATGAGCAGTTCTTC.

This chain connects TRBV28 to TRBJ2-7; the D gene could be TRBD1 or TRBD2 (5 bases each). Germline V gives CDR1 MDHEN, CDR2 SYDVKM. V lost 9 bases, J lost 5 bases, and 17 bases lay in between. The CDR3 has 13 residues. The CDR3 sequence is CASTGTHLDEQYF. CDR3 nucleotide sequence: TGTGCCAGTACCGGGACCCATCTGGACGAGCAGTACTTC.

The chain links TRBV15 to TRBJ2-1; no clear D. The V end lost 3 bases, the J end lost 4 bases, and 10 bases lay between the germline ends. CDR1 and CDR2 (germline): LNHNV, YYDKDF (reference sequence). The length of the CDR3 is 14 residues. CDR3 residues: CATSSYDKYNEQFF. The CDR3 region has the DNA TGTGCCACCAGCAGCTACGACAAGTACAATGAGCAGTTCTTC.

The rearrangement uses TRBV5-1 and TRBJ1-1; D gene ambiguous. The V and J ends lost 1 base and 2 bases respectively, with 9 bases between them. CDR3 size: 14 residues. CDR1 is SGHRS and CDR2 is YFSETQ in the germline V gene. CDR3 sequence: CASSLTSFNTEAFF. Written as DNA, the CDR3 is TGCGCCAGCAGCTTGACCAGCTTCAACACTGAAGCTTTCTTT.

The V and J genes are TRBV2 and TRBJ2-7; TRBD1 is a possible D gene (6 bases). Trimming cost V 3 bases and J 3 bases, with 12 bases left between them. The CDR3 is 14 amino acids. CDR1 is SNHLY, CDR2 FYNNEI, per germline. The CDR3 sequence: CASSDTTGFYEQYF. The CDR3 region has the DNA TGTGCCAGCAGTGATACAACAGGGTTCTACGAGCAGTACTTC.

The chain uses TRBV19 and TRBJ2-7; D may match TRBD1 or TRBD2 (5 bases each). This CDR3 is built from 13 residues. With 3 bases removed from V and 3 bases from J, the gap between germline ends came to 9 bases. Germline CDR1 is LNHDA and CDR2 is SQIVND (reference sequence). The CDR3 reads CASSMGVSYEQYF. CDR3 nucleotides: TGTGCCAGTAGTATGGGGGTAAGCTACGAGCAGTACTTC.

The V call is TRBV28, the J call TRBJ2-7, with a tentative D call TRBD1 (6 bases). Trimming removed 5 bases from V and 1 base from J, with 9 bases in between. The V gene's germline CDR1 is MDHEN and CDR2 SYDVKM. The CDR3 has 13 amino acids. CDR3 sequence: CASSMTGSYEQYF. CDR3 DNA sequence: TGTGCCAGCAGTATGACAGGTTCCTACGAGCAGTACTTC.

This clone was recorded only once. This sequence joins TRBV28 and TRBJ1-5; D perhaps matches TRBD1 (5 bases). CDR3 size: 16 residues. From germline, CDR1 is MDHEN and CDR2 SYDVKM. V was pared by 3 bases and J by 3 bases, with 15 bases between. CDR3 bases: TGTGCCAGCAGTTTTTTGGTGGGGGATATCAATCAGCCCCAGCATTTT. Translated: CASSFLVGDINQPQHF.

The genes are TRBV29-1 and TRBJ2-3; TRBD2 matches 7 bases. This CDR3 spans 13 amino acids. V shed 3 bases and J 6 bases; nucleotides not matched to a gene: 6. Germline V CDR1 and CDR2: SQVTM, ANQGSEA. For the CDR3, the DNA is TGCAGCGTTGACAGTGAACTAGCGGATACGCAGTATTTT. Protein product: CSVDSELADTQYF.

V gene TRBV19 combines with J gene TRBJ2-7; 10 positions match TRBD2. Germline trimming cut 3 bases from V and 2 bases from J; bases unmatched to any gene: 4. Germline V gives CDR1 LNHDA, CDR2 SQIVND (reference sequence). This CDR3 has 15 amino acids. The CDR3 DNA reads TGTGCCAGTAGTATTTGGCTAGCGGGGGCCTACGAGCAGTACTTC. Protein product: CASSIWLAGAYEQYF.

The CDR3 bases are TGTGCCAGCAGCTTAACGCTAGCGGGAGTCAGAGATACGCAGTATTTT. It yields the protein CASSLTLAGVRDTQYF. J is TRBJ2-3 and V is TRBV7-2; TRBD2 aligns across 10 bases. The CDR3 totals 16 residues. Losses at the gene ends were 2 bases for V and 5 bases for J; bases not matched to a gene: 7. Germline CDR1 is SGHTA and CDR2 is FQGNSA.

This chain connects TRBV27 to TRBJ2-7, with 13 positions matching TRBD2. The CDR3 contains 15 residues. Germline trimming cut 5 bases from V and 4 bases from J; bases unmatched to any gene: 5. CDR1 and CDR2 from the germline V gene are MNHEY and SMNVEV (reference sequence). The CDR3 sequence is CASSLRTSGSYEQYF. The DNA for the CDR3 is TGTGCCAGCAGTCTTAGGACTAGCGGGAGTTACGAGCAGTACTTC.

CDR3 region: CASSICRVFAGQETQYF. DNA for the CDR3: TGTGCCAGTAGTATCTGTCGAGTCTTCGCGGGTCAGGAGACCCAGTACTTC. V is TRBV19 and J is TRBJ2-5, with D maybe TRBD2 (5 bases). V dropped 3 bases and J dropped 5 bases, with 22 bases sitting between them. This CDR3 region has 17 residues. Germline assignment: CDR1 LNHDA and CDR2 SQIVND (reference sequence). The full variable domain, in which reference TRBV19 and TRBJ2-5 provide the parts outside the CDR3, is DGGITQSPKYLFRKEGQNVTLSCEQNLNHDAMYWYRQDPGQGLRLIYYSQIVNDFQKGDIAEGYSVSREKKESFPLTVTSAQKNPTAFYLCASSICRVFAGQETQYFGPGTRLLVL.

This clone was counted once. The chain is built from TRBV6-6 and TRBJ1-4; D gene ambiguous. The CDR3 loop spans 12 amino acids. V lost 2 bases, J lost 10 bases, and 8 bases lay in between. CDR1 and CDR2 from the germline V gene are MNHNY and SVGAGI (reference sequence). The CDR3: CASSYDNGKLFF. CDR3 DNA sequence: TGTGCCAGCAGTTACGATAACGGAAAACTGTTTTTT.